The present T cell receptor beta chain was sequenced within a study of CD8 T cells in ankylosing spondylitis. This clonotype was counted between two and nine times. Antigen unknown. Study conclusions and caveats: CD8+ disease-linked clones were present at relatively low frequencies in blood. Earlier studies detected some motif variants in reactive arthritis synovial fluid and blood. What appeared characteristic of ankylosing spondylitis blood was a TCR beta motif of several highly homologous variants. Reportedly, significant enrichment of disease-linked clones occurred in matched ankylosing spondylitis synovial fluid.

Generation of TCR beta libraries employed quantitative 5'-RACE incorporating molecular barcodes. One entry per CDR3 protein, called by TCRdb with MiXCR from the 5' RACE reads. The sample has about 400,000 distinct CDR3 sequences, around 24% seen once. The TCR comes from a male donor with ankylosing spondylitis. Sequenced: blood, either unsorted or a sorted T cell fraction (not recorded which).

CDR3: CAISDRSNQPQHF. The CDR3, as DNA: TGTGCCATCAGCGACAGGAGCAATCAGCCCCAGCATTTT. This chain uses TRBV10-3 with TRBJ1-5, with D tentatively TRBD1 (6 bases). The CDR3 runs to 13 residues. Looked up from germline, CDR1 is ENHRY and CDR2 is SYGVKD. V lost 6 bases, J lost 1 base, and 7 bases lay in between.